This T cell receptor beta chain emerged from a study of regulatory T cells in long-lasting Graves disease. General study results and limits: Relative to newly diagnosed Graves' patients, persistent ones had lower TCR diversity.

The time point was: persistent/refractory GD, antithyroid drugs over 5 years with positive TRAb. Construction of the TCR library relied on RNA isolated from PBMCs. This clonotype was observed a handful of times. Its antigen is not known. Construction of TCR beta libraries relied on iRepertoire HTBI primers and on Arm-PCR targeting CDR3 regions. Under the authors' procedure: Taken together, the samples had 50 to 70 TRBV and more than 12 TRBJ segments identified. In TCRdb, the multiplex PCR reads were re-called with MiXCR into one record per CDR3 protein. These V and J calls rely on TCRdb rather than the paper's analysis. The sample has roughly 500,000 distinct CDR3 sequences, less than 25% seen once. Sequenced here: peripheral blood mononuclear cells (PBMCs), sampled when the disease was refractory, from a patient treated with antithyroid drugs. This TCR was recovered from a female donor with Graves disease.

CDR3 region: CSVGTSRDEQYF. CDR3 sequence (DNA): TGCAGCGTTGGTACCTCAAGGGACGAGCAGTACTTC. This rearrangement joins TRBV29-1 to TRBJ2-7; D gene ambiguous. Trimming shortened V by 4 bases and J by 5 bases, and 12 bases separated the two germline ends. The CDR3 has 12 amino acids. Germline CDR1 SQVTM, CDR2 ANQGSEA.